This T cell receptor (beta chain) was profiled in a study of OX40 agonist ivuxolimab in advanced cancers. Study overall: Subjects had a mean age of about 65 years, with a range of roughly 23 to 79; just over 80% were male.

Libraries were prepared by immunoSEQ multiplex PCR; TCRdb keeps only in-frame clonotypes and omits some of them. The table shows approximately 81,000 clones, with about 93% occurring only once. About this clone itself: Its cognate antigen is unknown.

Study conclusions and caveats: Clonal expansion from baseline to week 6 occurred in both CD4+ and CD8+ T cells.

The CDR3 sequence is 15 residues long. The germline V and J ends were trimmed by 0 bases and 0 bases, with 6 bases remaining between them. Germline-derived CDR1 and CDR2 are SGHNT and YYREEE (reference sequence). The material sequenced was CD4+ or CD8+ T cells sorted from blood, taken in a trial of the OX40 agonist ivuxolimab. The clonotype originates from an adult with an advanced solid tumor such as melanoma, head and neck, liver or kidney cancer. The genes are TRBV5-4 and TRBJ1-4; D remains ambiguous. CDR3 sequence reads: CASSLDLATNEKLFF. In DNA, the CDR3 is TGTGCCAGCAGCTTGGATCTGGCAACTAATGAAAAACTGTTTTTT.